This section outlines one T cell receptor (beta chain) sequence together with its context. Its target is unknown. The data were taken from a study of cytomegalovirus exposure and HLA in healthy donors. Whole-study results and caveats: 150 or so TCR beta chains were listed as cytomegalovirus-associated.

The PCR made use of 60 Vbeta and 13 Jbeta primers. This table comes from immunoSEQ multiplex PCR, and its TCRdb copy is limited to in-frame clones, with some not included. In total, the table holds about 39,000 clones. Germline CDR1 and CDR2: MGHRA and YSYEKL. The CDR3 loop spans 16 amino acids. J gave up 4 bases and V 5 bases, and 13 bases lay outside the gene matches. Although they were nominally healthy when sampled, donors likely had unrecorded immune exposures. The specimen sequenced was PBMCs. The origin of this receptor is a male donor in good health and CMV-seronegative. The chain links TRBV4-1 to TRBJ2-7; 8 bases map to TRBD2. CDR3 sequence: CASSSFGLATGYEQYF. The CDR3 nucleotides read TGCGCCAGCAGCTCCTTTGGACTAGCCACCGGGTACGAGCAGTACTTC.